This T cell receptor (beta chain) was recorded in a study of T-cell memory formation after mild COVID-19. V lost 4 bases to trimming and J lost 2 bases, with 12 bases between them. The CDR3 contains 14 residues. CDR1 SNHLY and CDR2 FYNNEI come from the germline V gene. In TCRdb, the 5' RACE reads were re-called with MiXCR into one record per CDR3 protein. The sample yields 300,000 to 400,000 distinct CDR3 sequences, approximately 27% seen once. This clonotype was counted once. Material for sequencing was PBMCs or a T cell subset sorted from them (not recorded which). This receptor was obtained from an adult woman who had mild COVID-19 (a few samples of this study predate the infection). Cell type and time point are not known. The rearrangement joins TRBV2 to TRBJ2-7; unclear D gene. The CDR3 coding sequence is TGTGCCAGCAGTGTCCCTCCTGCCACCTACGAGCAGTACTTC. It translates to CASSVPPATYEQYF.